The T cell receptor beta chain described here comes from a study of blood T cell repertoires in COVID-19. CDR1 SGDLS and CDR2 YYNGEE come from the germline V gene. J lost 2 bases, V lost 3 bases, and 13 bases had no gene match. The CDR3 has 19 amino acids. The table came from immunoSEQ multiplex PCR; TCRdb's copy has only in-frame clones and leaves some out. Of 60,000 to 75,000 clones listed, 88% are singletons. Sequencing was done on a sample of peripheral blood. This TCR was recovered from a human donor in a cohort sampled during active COVID-19. The J gene is TRBJ2-6, the V gene TRBV9; 8 bases are a match to TRBD1. The CDR3 DNA follows: TGTGCCAGCAGCGAGGAGGAGCAGGGGGCCTTAGCTGGGGCCAACGTCCTGACTTTC. It encodes CASSEEEQGALAGANVLTF. Full variable domain (rest looked up from reference TRBV9 and TRBJ2-6): DSGVTQTPKHLITATGQRVTLRCSPRSGDLSVYWYQQSLDQGLQFLIQYYNGEERAKGNILERFSAQQFPDLHSELNLSSLELGDSALYFCASSEEEQGALAGANVLTFGAGSRLTVL.